The 20 T cell receptor beta chains in this list originate from one sample, sequenced in a study of T-cell reconstitution after alpha-beta-depleted transplantation in children. Preparation of the TCRbeta library involved a method that used unique molecular identifiers. MiXCR, applied by TCRdb to the PCR reads, yields one record per CDR3 protein. The sample holds 190,000 or so distinct CDR3 sequences, 6.3% seen once. The specimen comprised PBMCs, sampled before TCRalphabeta/CD19-depleted stem cell transplant. Receptors were obtained from a girl under two years old with combined immunodeficiency, due to receive a stem cell transplant.

This clonotype occurred many times. The chain recombines TRBV14 with TRBJ2-1; TRBD2 agrees at 7 bases. Germline V gene lookup returns CDR1 SGHDN and CDR2 FVKESK. The CDR3 is made up of 14 amino acids. Trimming took 0 bases from V and 7 from J; bases not matched to a gene: 3. In DNA form, the CDR3 reads TGTGCCAGCAGCCAAGATCGCGGGGGAAATGAGCAGTTCTTC. Protein sequence: CASSQDRGGNEQFF.

This clonotype was found a few times. This chain uses TRBV6-2 or TRBV6-3 with TRBJ2-7; the D gene could be TRBD1 or TRBD2 (7 bases each). The V gene's germline CDR1 is MNHEY and CDR2 SVGEGT. V was pared by 8 bases and J by 5 bases, with 16 bases between. This CDR3 has 13 residues. In DNA form, the CDR3 reads TGTGCCAGCTGGGAGGGGGCTCTCCACGAGCAGTACTTC. It is translated as CASWEGALHEQYF.

This clonotype has at least ten counts. The V call is TRBV20-1, the J call TRBJ1-1, with unresolved D. The V and J ends lost 5 bases and 0 bases respectively, with 10 bases between them. CDR1 is DFQATT, CDR2 SNEGSKA, per germline (reference sequence). The CDR3 spans 13 residues. DNA of the CDR3: TGCAGTGCTCCTGGACGGATGAACACTGAAGCTTTCTTT. Translating gives CSAPGRMNTEAFF.

This clonotype was counted at least ten times. V usage is TRBV4-1 and J usage is TRBJ2-1, with 7 bases fitting TRBD1. The CDR3 contains 14 residues. V was clipped by 0 bases and J by 5 bases; unmatched bases: 1. Germline values: CDR1 MGHRA, CDR2 YSYEKL. The CDR3 nucleotides are TGCGCCAGCAGCCAAGACAGGGGGAACAATGAGCAGTTCTTC. Protein product: CASSQDRGNNEQFF.

This clonotype was detected only a few times. The chain has TRBV6-5 and TRBJ2-1, with TRBD1 matching 7 bases. V trimming: 0 bases; J trimming: 9 bases; junction bases outside the gene matches: 11. Germline values: CDR1 MNHEY, CDR2 SVGAGI. This CDR3 has 16 amino acids. CDR3 sequence reads: CASSYSIETGSLEQFF. The CDR3 region has the DNA TGTGCCAGCAGTTACTCGATTGAGACAGGGAGTCTTGAGCAGTTCTTC.

There are many counts of this clonotype. The chain's CDR3 is CSAGTSGRSYEQYF. CDR3 DNA: TGCAGTGCAGGGACTAGCGGGAGATCCTACGAGCAGTACTTC. The chain joins TRBV20-1 to TRBJ2-7, with 14 positions matching TRBD2. The CDR3 runs to 14 residues. Germline assignment: CDR1 DFQATT and CDR2 SNEGSKA (reference sequence). V dropped 6 bases and J dropped 1; count of bases not matched to a gene: 2.

This clonotype was recorded at least ten times. The chain links TRBV12-5 to TRBJ2-5, with TRBD2 matching 14 bases. J lost 6 bases, V lost 2 bases, and 5 bases had no gene match. Germline values: CDR1 LGHNT, CDR2 FRNRAP. The CDR3 contains 16 residues. CDR3 loop: CASGLRTSGGPKTQYF. The CDR3 DNA reads TGTGCTAGTGGTTTGAGGACTAGCGGGGGGCCGAAGACCCAGTACTTC.

This clonotype was observed many times. The V call is TRBV5-1, the J call TRBJ2-1; 12 nucleotides line up with TRBD2. Trimming cost V 5 bases and J 10 bases; bases outside gene matches: 10. CDR3 length equals 15 residues. The germline V gene encodes CDR1 SGHRS and CDR2 YFSETQ. The CDR3 DNA reads as TGCGCCAGCAGTCAGACTAGCGGGGGACTCGGAGAGCAGTTCTTC. Protein: CASSQTSGGLGEQFF.

Ten or more counts support this clonotype. The rearrangement joins TRBV12-3 or TRBV12-4 to TRBJ2-1; 14 bases are a match to TRBD2. CDR3 length: 20 residues. Trimming removed 3 bases from V and 1 base from J; junction bases left unmatched: 11. CDR3 residues: CASSFSPGLAGDRSYNEQFF. The CDR3 nucleotides are TGTGCCAGCAGTTTTTCCCCGGGACTAGCGGGAGATCGGTCCTACAATGAGCAGTTCTTC.

This clonotype was recorded at least ten times. V usage is TRBV7-2 and J usage is TRBJ2-1; no definite D call. Deletions cut 2 bases from V and 10 bases from J, with 15 bases between. CDR3 length: 14 residues. CDR1 is SGHTA and CDR2 is FQGNSA in the germline V gene. CDR3: CASSLTTRREEQFF. CDR3 nucleotides: TGTGCCAGCAGCTTAACCACCCGACGTGAGGAGCAGTTCTTC.

Comment on this clonotype: Given a much more abundant clone one base away, this may be a read error. The rearrangement uses TRBV28 and TRBJ2-7; D perhaps matches TRBD2 (6 bases). In germline, CDR1 is MDHEN, CDR2 SYDVKM. V lost 5 bases to trimming and J lost 12 bases, with 32 bases between them. This CDR3 comprises 17 residues. The CDR3 spells CASSPTRGGPQKSLRYF. The CDR3 nucleotides are TGTGCCAGCAGTCCCACCCGGGGAGGCCCACAAAAAAGCCTGCGGTACTTC.

This clonotype appeared many times. The V gene is TRBV4-1, the J gene TRBJ2-1; D remains unclear. V lost 0 bases and J 3 bases, leaving 15 bases between the germline ends. CDR1 and CDR2 (germline): MGHRA, YSYEKL. There are 17 residues in the CDR3. Here the CDR3 DNA reads TGCGCCAGCAGCCAAGAGTCCTTAGCCGGCGACTACAATGAGCAGTTCTTC. Its translation: CASSQESLAGDYNEQFF.

Ten or more counts support this clonotype. The chain uses TRBV29-1 and TRBJ2-7; TRBD1 might be the D (5 bases). V lost 1 base to trimming and J lost 2 bases, with 12 bases between them. Germline CDR1 SQVTM, CDR2 ANQGSEA. The CDR3 contains 14 residues. The CDR3: CSVEGQGETYEQYF. CDR3 in DNA: TGCAGCGTTGAAGGCCAGGGTGAAACCTACGAGCAGTACTTC.

This clonotype has at least ten counts. The V gene is TRBV5-6, the J gene TRBJ2-2, with 9 bases identical to TRBD2. Germline V lookup: CDR1 SGHDT, CDR2 YYEEEE. The V and J ends lost 1 base and 6 bases, in that order; junction bases with no gene match: 4. The CDR3 runs to 15 residues. The CDR3 nucleotides read TGTGCCAGCAGCTTGTTAGCGGGAGATCCCGGGGAGCTGTTTTTT. This codes for CASSLLAGDPGELFF. Full variable domain (rest looked up from reference TRBV5-6 and TRBJ2-2): DAGVTQSPTHLIKTRGQQVTLRCSPKSGHDTVSWYQQALGQGPQFIFQYYEEEERQRGNFPDRFSGHQFPNYSSELNVNALLLGDSALYLCASSLLAGDPGELFFGEGSRLTVL.

The chain joins TRBV9 to TRBJ2-4, with a possible D match to TRBD1 (6 bases). The CDR3 sequence is 16 residues long. The V and J ends lost 2 bases and 0 bases respectively, with 12 bases between them. Germline CDR1 is SGDLS and CDR2 is YYNGEE. For the CDR3, the DNA is TGTGCCAGCAGCGTTGGATCAGGGGTAGCCAAAAACATTCAGTACTTC. It specifies CASSVGSGVAKNIQYF.

Ten or more counts support this clonotype. The chain uses TRBV7-8 and TRBJ2-2; D remains unclear. The CDR3 covers 17 residues. V was trimmed by 4 bases and J by 0 bases, leaving 15 bases between them. CDR1 is SGHVS, CDR2 FQNEAQ, per germline. CDR3 in amino acids: CASSSLTTLSNTGELFF. The CDR3 nucleotides read TGTGCCAGCAGCTCCCTGACAACCCTCTCGAACACCGGGGAGCTGTTTTTT.

In this sample, this clonotype turned up many times. The rearrangement uses TRBV3-1 and TRBJ2-7, with D tentatively TRBD2 (6 bases). V dropped 2 bases and J dropped 4 bases, with 15 bases sitting between them. Germline assignment: CDR1 LGHDT and CDR2 YNNKEL (reference sequence). The CDR3 has 15 residues. CDR3 sequence (DNA): TGTGCCAGCAGCCAATCGGCGGGGCAAACATACGAGCAGTACTTC. Protein product: CASSQSAGQTYEQYF.

CDR3 sequence: CASNPGYGYTF. CDR3 in DNA: TGTGCCAGTAATCCAGGGTATGGCTACACCTTC. The V gene is TRBV19, the J gene TRBJ1-2; D is possibly TRBD1 (5 bases). This CDR3 has 11 amino acids. V was pared by 7 bases and J by 5 bases, with 8 bases between. Germline CDR1 reads LNHDA; CDR2 reads SQIVND (reference sequence). The entire variable domain, with the rest obtained from reference TRBV19 and TRBJ1-2, is as follows: DGGITQSPKYLFRKEGQNVTLSCEQNLNHDAMYWYRQDPGQGLRLIYYSQIVNDFQKGDIAEGYSVSREKKESFPLTVTSAQKNPTAFYLCASNPGYGYTFGSGTRLTVV.

This clonotype was detected many times. The chain's CDR3 is CASSPAGTSDHNEQFF. The CDR3 bases are TGTGCCAGCTCACCCGCCGGGACTAGCGACCACAATGAGCAGTTCTTC. The J gene is TRBJ2-1, the V gene TRBV18; 10 positions agree with TRBD2. Germline CDR1 reads KGHSH; CDR2 reads LQKENI. V was clipped by 3 bases and J by 5 bases; unmatched bases: 7. CDR3 size: 16 residues.

The table lists this clonotype with many counts. The V and J genes are TRBV7-9 and TRBJ2-1, with TRBD1 identical over 10 bases. V lost 4 bases to trimming and J lost 7 bases; unmatched junction nucleotides: 16. Germline V gene data show CDR1 as SEHNR and CDR2 as FQNEAQ (reference sequence). The CDR3 is made up of 18 amino acids. The CDR3 DNA follows: TGTGCCAGCAGCTCTAAAGTTCATCGGGACAGGGGCAAGAATGAGCAGTTCTTC. This codes for CASSSKVHRDRGKNEQFF.